These T cell receptor beta chains were read from a single sample in a study of Ad26.COV2.S vaccination and SARS-CoV-2 variants. This table comes from immunoSEQ multiplex PCR, and its TCRdb copy is limited to in-frame clones, with some not included. The sample holds approximately 340,000 clones, around 92% seen once. The material was peripheral blood, obtained after recovery from COVID-19. The receptors originated from a human donor who had recovered from COVID-19. The CDR3 runs from the conserved cysteine through the conserved F or W. The order of the fields is J gene, V gene, D gene, clone size, CDR3 protein, CDR3 DNA. D genes are given only for firm matches. Clone size appears in some rows only: once, few, many, or a class for an expanded clone.

j_call: TRBJ1-1
v_call: TRBV7-6
d_call: TRBD1
clone_size: -
cdr3_aa: CASSVGQGDTEAFF
cdr3_nt: TGTGCCAGCAGCGTAGGACAGGGCGACACTGAAGCTTTCTTT

j_call: TRBJ2-2
v_call: TRBV10-3
d_call: -
clone_size: -
cdr3_aa: CAISGTEGGRANTGELFF
cdr3_nt: TGTGCCATCAGTGGGACGGAGGGAGGACGGGCGAACACCGGGGAGCTGTTTTTT

j_call: TRBJ1-4
v_call: TRBV4-1
d_call: -
clone_size: -
cdr3_aa: CASSQIQGRANEKLFF
cdr3_nt: TGCGCCAGCAGCCAAATTCAGGGCCGTGCTAATGAAAAACTGTTTTTT

j_call: TRBJ1-2
v_call: TRBV12-3/TRBV12-4
d_call: -
clone_size: -
cdr3_aa: CASSLTESYGYTF
cdr3_nt: TGTGCCAGCAGTTTAACAGAGTCCTATGGCTACACCTTC

j_call: TRBJ2-3
v_call: TRBV6-5
d_call: -
clone_size: -
cdr3_aa: CASSYEGTDTQYF
cdr3_nt: TGTGCCAGCAGTTACGAGGGCACAGATACGCAGTATTTT

j_call: TRBJ1-4
v_call: TRBV10-3
d_call: -
clone_size: -
cdr3_aa: CAIRGAASEKLFF
cdr3_nt: TGTGCCATCAGGGGGGCAGCAAGCGAAAAACTGTTTTTT

j_call: TRBJ1-4
v_call: TRBV6-5
d_call: -
clone_size: -
cdr3_aa: CASRLSATNEKLFF
cdr3_nt: TGTGCCAGCAGGCTCAGTGCAACTAATGAAAAACTGTTTTTT

j_call: TRBJ1-1
v_call: TRBV11-3
d_call: -
clone_size: -
cdr3_aa: CASSQPAEAFF
cdr3_nt: TGTGCCAGCAGCCAACCAGCTGAAGCTTTCTTT

j_call: TRBJ1-6
v_call: TRBV6-5
d_call: -
clone_size: few
cdr3_aa: CASSYRENSPLHF
cdr3_nt: TGTGCCAGCAGTTACAGGGAAAATTCACCCCTCCACTTT

j_call: TRBJ2-1
v_call: TRBV3-1/TRBV3-2
d_call: TRBD1
clone_size: -
cdr3_aa: CASSQDGRGYNEQFF
cdr3_nt: TGTGCCAGCAGCCAAGATGGCAGGGGGTACAATGAGCAGTTCTTC

j_call: TRBJ1-5
v_call: TRBV6-1
d_call: -
clone_size: -
cdr3_aa: CASSEGSYQPQHF
cdr3_nt: TGTGCCAGCAGTGAAGGCTCTTACCAGCCCCAGCATTTT

j_call: TRBJ1-2
v_call: TRBV6-1
d_call: -
clone_size: -
cdr3_aa: CASRETANYGYTF
cdr3_nt: TGTGCCAGCAGGGAAACAGCTAACTATGGCTACACCTTC

j_call: TRBJ1-2
v_call: TRBV6-5
d_call: TRBD1
clone_size: -
cdr3_aa: CASRRQGGGYTF
cdr3_nt: TGTGCCAGCAGGCGACAGGGGGGCGGCTACACCTTC

j_call: TRBJ2-1
v_call: TRBV7-2
d_call: -
clone_size: -
cdr3_aa: CASSLGVGPYNEQFF
cdr3_nt: TGTGCCAGCAGCTTAGGTGTAGGCCCCTACAATGAGCAGTTCTTC

j_call: TRBJ1-1
v_call: TRBV7-8
d_call: -
clone_size: -
cdr3_aa: CASNPRVSSSSNTEAFF
cdr3_nt: TGTGCCAGCAACCCGAGGGTGAGTTCGTCTTCGAACACTGAAGCTTTCTTT

j_call: TRBJ2-1
v_call: TRBV7-8
d_call: TRBD2
clone_size: -
cdr3_aa: CASSPRLAGGWDEQFF
cdr3_nt: TGTGCCAGCAGCCCCCGACTAGCGGGGGGCTGGGATGAGCAGTTCTTC

j_call: TRBJ1-1
v_call: TRBV10-2
d_call: TRBD1
clone_size: once
cdr3_aa: CASSGGLGQGVKTEAFF
cdr3_nt: TGCGCCAGCAGTGGGGGTCTGGGACAGGGGGTCAAGACTGAAGCTTTCTTT

j_call: TRBJ1-6
v_call: TRBV7-2
d_call: -
clone_size: -
cdr3_aa: CASTVLGGGSPLHF
cdr3_nt: TGTGCCAGCACCGTGCTGGGTGGAGGTTCACCCCTCCACTTT

j_call: TRBJ2-5
v_call: TRBV19
d_call: -
clone_size: -
cdr3_aa: CASSIDRRGRGETQYF
cdr3_nt: TGTGCCAGTAGTATAGATAGGCGGGGACGCGGGGAGACCCAGTACTTC

j_call: TRBJ2-3
v_call: TRBV9
d_call: TRBD2
clone_size: -
cdr3_aa: CASSPRGGPTDTQYF
cdr3_nt: TGTGCCAGCAGCCCCCGCGGGGGGCCCACAGATACGCAGTATTTT

j_call: TRBJ2-5
v_call: TRBV2
d_call: -
clone_size: -
cdr3_aa: CASSSTDAGLMQTQYF
cdr3_nt: TGTGCCAGCAGCTCGACAGACGCCGGACTAATGCAGACCCAGTACTTC

j_call: TRBJ2-5
v_call: TRBV7-7
d_call: -
clone_size: -
cdr3_aa: CASSPNVQQETQYF
cdr3_nt: TGTGCCAGCAGCCCGAACGTTCAACAAGAGACCCAGTACTTC

j_call: TRBJ2-5
v_call: TRBV6-5
d_call: TRBD1
clone_size: -
cdr3_aa: CATGDSKETQYF
cdr3_nt: TGTGCCACCGGGGACAGTAAAGAGACCCAGTACTTC

j_call: TRBJ2-2
v_call: TRBV14
d_call: -
clone_size: -
cdr3_aa: CASSRNLIPRRGDGELFF
cdr3_nt: TGTGCCAGCAGCCGAAACCTGATACCCCGACGAGGCGACGGGGAGCTGTTTTTT

j_call: TRBJ1-6
v_call: TRBV9
d_call: TRBD1
clone_size: -
cdr3_aa: CASSVEVQGNSPLHF
cdr3_nt: TGTGCCAGCAGCGTAGAAGTACAGGGGAATTCACCCCTCCACTTT

j_call: TRBJ2-7
v_call: TRBV4-2
d_call: -
clone_size: -
cdr3_aa: CASSLGPGGELGYEQYF
cdr3_nt: TGTGCCAGCAGCCTTGGACCCGGTGGGGAATTAGGCTACGAGCAGTACTTC

j_call: TRBJ2-7
v_call: TRBV13
d_call: -
clone_size: -
cdr3_aa: CASSPDDSREQYF
cdr3_nt: TGTGCCAGCAGCCCTGACGACAGCCGCGAGCAGTACTTC

j_call: TRBJ2-2
v_call: TRBV7-9
d_call: TRBD1
clone_size: -
cdr3_aa: CASSPRGTGGPMNTGELFF
cdr3_nt: TGTGCCAGCAGCCCCCGTGGGACAGGGGGCCCCATGAACACCGGGGAGCTGTTTTTT

j_call: TRBJ2-5
v_call: TRBV6-5
d_call: -
clone_size: once
cdr3_aa: CASSFSAAETQYF
cdr3_nt: TGTGCCAGCAGTTTCAGCGCCGCCGAGACCCAGTACTTC

j_call: TRBJ1-1
v_call: TRBV5-1
d_call: -
clone_size: -
cdr3_aa: CASSLGEGNTEAFF
cdr3_nt: TGCGCCAGCAGCTTGGGGGAGGGGAACACTGAAGCTTTCTTT

j_call: TRBJ1-2
v_call: TRBV5-4
d_call: -
clone_size: -
cdr3_aa: CASSFTGQKNYGYTF
cdr3_nt: TGTGCCAGCAGCTTTACCGGACAGAAGAACTATGGCTACACCTTC

j_call: TRBJ2-3
v_call: TRBV6-4
d_call: -
clone_size: -
cdr3_aa: CASSVLPGDTQYF
cdr3_nt: TGTGCCAGCAGTGTGCTACCAGGAGATACGCAGTATTTT

j_call: TRBJ2-7
v_call: TRBV9
d_call: TRBD1
clone_size: -
cdr3_aa: CASSEVGTGVYEQYF
cdr3_nt: TGTGCCAGCAGTGAGGTCGGGACAGGGGTCTACGAGCAGTACTTC

j_call: TRBJ2-7
v_call: TRBV7-2
d_call: TRBD2
clone_size: -
cdr3_aa: CASSLAATSGGAYEQYF
cdr3_nt: TGTGCCAGCAGCTTAGCGGCGACTAGCGGGGGGGCCTACGAGCAGTACTTC

j_call: TRBJ1-1
v_call: TRBV12-3/TRBV12-4
d_call: -
clone_size: -
cdr3_aa: CASSLARLEAFF
cdr3_nt: TGTGCCAGCAGTTTAGCCAGGCTAGAAGCTTTCTTT

j_call: TRBJ1-6
v_call: TRBV3-1/TRBV3-2
d_call: -
clone_size: -
cdr3_aa: CASSQNRDPNSPLHF
cdr3_nt: TGTGCCAGCAGCCAAAATAGGGACCCCAATTCACCCCTCCACTTT

j_call: TRBJ2-1
v_call: TRBV7-2
d_call: -
clone_size: -
cdr3_aa: CASSLHSQGLGEQFF
cdr3_nt: TGTGCCAGCAGCTTACATTCCCAGGGGCTGGGTGAGCAGTTCTTC

j_call: TRBJ1-6
v_call: TRBV18
d_call: -
clone_size: once
cdr3_aa: CASSEQEFNSPLHF
cdr3_nt: TGTGCCAGCTCAGAGCAGGAGTTTAATTCACCCCTCCACTTT

j_call: TRBJ2-7
v_call: TRBV10-2
d_call: TRBD2
clone_size: -
cdr3_aa: CASSEVAGANYEQYF
cdr3_nt: TGCGCCAGCAGTGAGGTAGCGGGGGCGAACTACGAGCAGTACTTC

j_call: TRBJ2-3
v_call: TRBV10-2
d_call: TRBD2
clone_size: -
cdr3_aa: CASNLYGGISTDTQYF
cdr3_nt: TGCGCCAGCAACTTGTACGGGGGGATTAGCACAGATACGCAGTATTTT

j_call: TRBJ1-1
v_call: TRBV12-3/TRBV12-4
d_call: -
clone_size: -
cdr3_aa: CASTDNSPGEAFF
cdr3_nt: TGTGCCAGCACCGACAACTCACCAGGGGAGGCTTTCTTT

j_call: TRBJ1-1
v_call: TRBV27
d_call: TRBD1
clone_size: once
cdr3_aa: CASSATGGYTEAFF
cdr3_nt: TGTGCCAGCAGTGCAACAGGGGGGTACACTGAAGCTTTCTTT

j_call: TRBJ1-6
v_call: TRBV27
d_call: -
clone_size: -
cdr3_aa: CASKQGRSSYNSPLHF
cdr3_nt: TGTGCCAGCAAGCAGGGCAGGAGCTCCTATAATTCACCCCTCCACTTT

j_call: TRBJ2-7
v_call: TRBV12-3/TRBV12-4
d_call: -
clone_size: once
cdr3_aa: CASRPLSYEQYF
cdr3_nt: TGTGCCAGCAGGCCCCTCTCCTACGAGCAGTACTTC

j_call: TRBJ2-2
v_call: TRBV6-5
d_call: -
clone_size: -
cdr3_aa: CASSPQGTAGELFF
cdr3_nt: TGTGCCAGCAGTCCCCAGGGTACAGCCGGGGAGCTGTTTTTT

j_call: TRBJ1-5
v_call: TRBV10-1
d_call: -
clone_size: -
cdr3_aa: CPTGERDPNQPQHF
cdr3_nt: TGCCCCACAGGTGAGAGGGACCCAAATCAGCCCCAGCATTTT

j_call: TRBJ1-6
v_call: TRBV11-2
d_call: -
clone_size: -
cdr3_aa: CASSLGWGLSPLHF
cdr3_nt: TGTGCCAGCAGCTTAGGCTGGGGGCTTTCACCCCTCCACTTT

j_call: TRBJ1-3
v_call: TRBV7-9
d_call: -
clone_size: -
cdr3_aa: CASSLDSPGTGNTIYF
cdr3_nt: TGTGCCAGCAGCTTAGACAGTCCGGGTACTGGAAACACCATATATTTT

j_call: TRBJ2-7
v_call: TRBV27
d_call: -
clone_size: -
cdr3_aa: CASSFIPGSDEQYF
cdr3_nt: TGTGCCAGCAGTTTTATCCCAGGGTCCGACGAGCAGTACTTC

j_call: TRBJ1-1
v_call: TRBV27
d_call: TRBD1
clone_size: -
cdr3_aa: CASSHRGGNTEAFF
cdr3_nt: TGTGCCAGCAGCCACAGGGGAGGGAACACTGAAGCTTTCTTT

j_call: TRBJ1-4
v_call: TRBV5-1
d_call: TRBD1
clone_size: -
cdr3_aa: CASSLAGTVNEKLFF
cdr3_nt: TGCGCCAGCAGCTTGGCCGGGACAGTTAATGAAAAACTGTTTTTT

j_call: TRBJ1-4
v_call: TRBV2
d_call: -
clone_size: -
cdr3_aa: CASKGLGEKLFF
cdr3_nt: TGTGCCAGCAAGGGCTTAGGAGAAAAACTGTTTTTT

j_call: TRBJ2-5
v_call: TRBV7-2
d_call: -
clone_size: -
cdr3_aa: CASSLVWGETQYF
cdr3_nt: TGTGCCAGCAGCTTAGTTTGGGGAGAGACCCAGTACTTC

j_call: TRBJ2-6
v_call: TRBV7-2
d_call: -
clone_size: -
cdr3_aa: CASSRRQGPSRVNVLTF
cdr3_nt: TGTGCCAGCAGCCGCCGGCAGGGGCCCTCCCGGGTCAACGTCCTGACTTTC